This is a list of T cell receptor beta chains from one sample in a study of human T cells and chemical hapten exposure. TCRdb analysed the RACE reads with MiXCR anew, one entry per CDR3 protein. The sample holds about 80,000 distinct CDR3 sequences; roughly 10% are singletons and the top ten take under 2.5%. This material consisted of whole blood, taken in connection with sensitization to the hapten diphenylcyclopropenone (DPC). The receptor source for this set is a woman in her thirties with alopecia areata. Some clones in this sample may be carry-over from other donors' samples. The conserved cysteine and the conserved F or W are not part of the CDR3 here. Not every row has a clone size; where given, it reads once, few, many or a size class.

J: TRBJ2-7
V: TRBV21-1
size: many
CDR3: ASSPEPPEGTYEQY

J: TRBJ2-1
V: TRBV11-3
size: many
CDR3: ASSLDGTSDEQF

J: TRBJ2-1
V: TRBV5-1
size: few
CDR3: ASSLHRGNEQF

J: TRBJ2-5
V: TRBV5-1
size: many
CDR3: ASSFGQGFQETQY

J: TRBJ1-5
V: TRBV28
size: few
CDR3: ASSLLTQPQH

J: TRBJ2-2
V: TRBV7-6
size: few
CDR3: ASSLHTGELF

J: TRBJ2-2
V: TRBV2
size: many
CDR3: ASSKTAATGELF

J: TRBJ2-5
V: TRBV12-3/TRBV12-4
size: many
CDR3: ASSLLGTGAETQY

J: TRBJ2-5
V: TRBV11-2
size: many
CDR3: ASSASGGPQETQY

J: TRBJ1-1
V: TRBV28
size: many
CDR3: ASSFNREMNTEAF

J: TRBJ2-3
V: TRBV28
size: -
CDR3: ASSSRDRGVDTQY

J: TRBJ2-2
V: TRBV2
size: few
CDR3: ASSRQGGGELF

J: TRBJ1-1
V: TRBV5-1
size: many
CDR3: ASSPGTGGLNTEAF

J: TRBJ2-5
V: TRBV20-1
size: few
CDR3: SARDPLSSQGAQETQY

J: TRBJ1-2
V: TRBV7-9
size: few
CDR3: ASTPSGGMNYGYT

J: TRBJ2-5
V: TRBV12-3/TRBV12-4
size: many
CDR3: ASSLIGTKETQY

J: TRBJ2-2
V: TRBV3-1
size: few
CDR3: ASSQEILVGGNTGELF

J: TRBJ2-2
V: TRBV6-5
size: -
CDR3: ASSYSKGPFTGELF

J: TRBJ2-1
V: TRBV27
size: many
CDR3: ASSRIGRVYNEQF